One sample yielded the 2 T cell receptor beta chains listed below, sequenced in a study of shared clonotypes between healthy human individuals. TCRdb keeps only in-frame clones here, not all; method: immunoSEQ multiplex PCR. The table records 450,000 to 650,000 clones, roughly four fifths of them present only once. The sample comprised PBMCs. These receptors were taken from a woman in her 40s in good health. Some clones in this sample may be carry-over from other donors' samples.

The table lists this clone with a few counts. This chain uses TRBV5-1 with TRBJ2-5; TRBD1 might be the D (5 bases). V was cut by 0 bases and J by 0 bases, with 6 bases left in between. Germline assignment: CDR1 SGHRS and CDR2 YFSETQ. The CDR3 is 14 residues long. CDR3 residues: CASSLEGNQETQYF. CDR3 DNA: TGCGCCAGCAGCTTGGAGGGGAACCAAGAGACCCAGTACTTC.

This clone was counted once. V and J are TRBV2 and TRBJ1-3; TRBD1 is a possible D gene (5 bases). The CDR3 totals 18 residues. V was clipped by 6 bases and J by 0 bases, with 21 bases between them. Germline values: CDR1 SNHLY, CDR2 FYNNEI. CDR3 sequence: CASRPRPDSYHSGNTIYF. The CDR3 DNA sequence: TGTGCCAGCAGGCCCCGGCCAGACAGTTATCACTCTGGAAACACCATATATTTT.